These 6 T cell receptor beta chains share one sample of origin, sequenced in a study of CD8 T cells in Susac syndrome. RNA totalling roughly 0.45 to 1 ug underwent reverse transcription with random hexamers. TCRdb itself ran the immunoSEQ multiplex PCR reads through MiXCR, one entry per CDR3 protein. The table has some 150,000 distinct CDR3 sequences, approximately 94% seen once; the top ten hold 0.065% to 0.095%. Sequenced sample: CD4+ T cells from PBMCs. These receptors were obtained from a human donor with Susac syndrome.

CDR3 in DNA: TGCGCCAGCAGCCACACAGGGAAAGAGACCCAGTACTTC. Translating gives CASSHTGKETQYF. This sequence joins TRBV4-1 and TRBJ2-5; maybe TRBD1 (6 bases). Trimming removed 3 bases from V and 3 bases from J, with 8 bases in between. In germline, CDR1 is MGHRA, CDR2 YSYEKL. The CDR3 is made up of 13 amino acids.

This chain connects TRBV25-1 to TRBJ1-2; D uncertain. V lost 5 bases, J lost 2 bases, and 9 bases lay in between. The CDR3 spans 13 residues. CDR1 and CDR2 (germline): MGHDK, SYGVNS. This CDR3 is CASSPSGNYGYTF. The DNA of the CDR3 is TGTGCCAGCAGTCCCTCGGGGAACTATGGCTACACCTTC.

The CDR3 sequence is CASSPINRANSPLHF. DNA for the CDR3: TGTGCCAGCAGCCCGATAAACCGGGCTAATTCACCCCTCCACTTT. This chain links TRBV3-1 with TRBJ1-6; D remains unclear. V lost 4 bases and J lost 6, with 13 bases in between. In germline, CDR1 is LGHDT, CDR2 YNNKEL (reference sequence). CDR3 length: 15 residues. Complete variable domain (other parts from reference TRBV3-1 and TRBJ1-6): DTAVSQTPKYLVTQMGNDKSIKCEQNLGHDTMYWYKQDSKKFLKIMFSYNNKELIINETVPNRFSPKSPDKAHLNLHINSLELGDSAVYFCASSPINRANSPLHFGNGTRLTVT.

This chain uses TRBV7-8 with TRBJ1-6, with D unclear. The length of the CDR3 is 13 residues. The germline V gene has CDR1 SGHVS and CDR2 FQNEAQ. Trimming pared 2 bases from V and 7 bases from J, leaving 6 bases between. Here the CDR3 reads CASSLRSNSPLHF. Here the CDR3 DNA reads TGTGCCAGCAGCTTAAGGTCAAATTCACCCCTCCACTTT.

The V gene is TRBV24-1, the J gene TRBJ1-2; 7 nucleotides agree with TRBD1. The CDR3 covers 14 residues. From germline, CDR1 is KGHDR and CDR2 SFDVKD. Unmatched junction bases numbered 8, after V lost 3 bases and J lost 8 bases. The CDR3 loop is CATSDHRGEQGYTF. CDR3 DNA: TGTGCCACCAGTGATCACAGGGGTGAGCAAGGCTACACCTTC.

V gene TRBV29-1 combines with J gene TRBJ2-7; D gene ambiguous. This CDR3 contains 13 residues. The V and J ends lost 4 bases and 5 bases respectively, with 15 bases between them. Per the germline V gene, CDR1 is SQVTM and CDR2 is ANQGSEA. The CDR3, as DNA: TGCAGCGTTGTTAAACTAAAAAGGGACGAGCAGTACTTC. Translation: CSVVKLKRDEQYF.